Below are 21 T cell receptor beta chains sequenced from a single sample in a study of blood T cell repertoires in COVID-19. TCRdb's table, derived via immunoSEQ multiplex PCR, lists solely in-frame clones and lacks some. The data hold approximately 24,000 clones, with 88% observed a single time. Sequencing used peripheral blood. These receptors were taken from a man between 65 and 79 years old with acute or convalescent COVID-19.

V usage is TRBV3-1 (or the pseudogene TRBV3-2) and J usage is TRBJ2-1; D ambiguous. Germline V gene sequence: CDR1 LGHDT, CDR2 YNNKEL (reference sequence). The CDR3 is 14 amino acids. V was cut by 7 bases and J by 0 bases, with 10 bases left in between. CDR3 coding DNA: TGTGCCAGCACCTATGCGGCCTCCTACAATGAGCAGTTCTTC. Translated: CASTYAASYNEQFF.

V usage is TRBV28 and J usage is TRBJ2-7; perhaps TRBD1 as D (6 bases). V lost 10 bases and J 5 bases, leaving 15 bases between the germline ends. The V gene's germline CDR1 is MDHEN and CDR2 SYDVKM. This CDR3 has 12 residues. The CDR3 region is CATLSQGNEQYF. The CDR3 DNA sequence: TGTGCCACCCTGTCACAGGGAAACGAGCAGTACTTC.

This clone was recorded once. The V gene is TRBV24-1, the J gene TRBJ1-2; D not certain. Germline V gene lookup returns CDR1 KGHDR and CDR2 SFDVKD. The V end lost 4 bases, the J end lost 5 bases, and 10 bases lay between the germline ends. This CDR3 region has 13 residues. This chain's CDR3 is CATSDSDSYGYTF. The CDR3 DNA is TGTGCCACCAGTGACTCTGATAGTTATGGCTACACCTTC.

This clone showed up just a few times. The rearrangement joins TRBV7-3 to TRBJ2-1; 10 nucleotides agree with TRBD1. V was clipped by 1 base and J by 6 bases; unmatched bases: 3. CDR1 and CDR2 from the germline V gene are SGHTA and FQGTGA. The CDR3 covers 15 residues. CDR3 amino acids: CASSLRDRGRNEQFF. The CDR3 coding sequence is TGTGCCAGCAGCTTAAGGGACAGGGGTCGCAATGAGCAGTTCTTC.

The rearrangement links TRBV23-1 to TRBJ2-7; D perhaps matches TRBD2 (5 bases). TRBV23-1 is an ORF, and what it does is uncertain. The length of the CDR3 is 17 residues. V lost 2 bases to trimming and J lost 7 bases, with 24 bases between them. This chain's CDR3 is CASSQVSRPLGKVEQYF. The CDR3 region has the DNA TGCGCCAGCAGTCAAGTATCACGGCCGCTCGGGAAGGTGGAGCAGTACTTC.

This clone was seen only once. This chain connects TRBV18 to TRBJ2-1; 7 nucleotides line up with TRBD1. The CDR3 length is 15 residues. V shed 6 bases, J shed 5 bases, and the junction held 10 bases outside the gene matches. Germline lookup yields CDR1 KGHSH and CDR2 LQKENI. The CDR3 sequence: CASSKNPTGNNEQFF. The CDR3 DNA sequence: TGTGCCAGCTCTAAGAATCCGACAGGGAACAATGAGCAGTTCTTC.

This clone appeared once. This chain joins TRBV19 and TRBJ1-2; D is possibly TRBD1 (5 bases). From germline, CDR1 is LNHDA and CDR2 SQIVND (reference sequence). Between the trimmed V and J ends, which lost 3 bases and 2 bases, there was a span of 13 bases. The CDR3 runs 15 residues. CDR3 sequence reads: CASSIGARENYGYTF. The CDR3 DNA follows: TGTGCCAGTAGTATTGGGGCTAGAGAGAACTATGGCTACACCTTC.

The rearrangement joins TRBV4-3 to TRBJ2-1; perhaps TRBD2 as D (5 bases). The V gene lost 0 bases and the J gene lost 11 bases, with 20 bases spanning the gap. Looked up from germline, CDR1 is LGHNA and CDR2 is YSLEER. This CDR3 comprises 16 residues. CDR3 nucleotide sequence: TGCGCCAGCAGCCAAGAAGGTGGGAGCCGGAACCTAAAGCAGTTCTTC. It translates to CASSQEGGSRNLKQFF.

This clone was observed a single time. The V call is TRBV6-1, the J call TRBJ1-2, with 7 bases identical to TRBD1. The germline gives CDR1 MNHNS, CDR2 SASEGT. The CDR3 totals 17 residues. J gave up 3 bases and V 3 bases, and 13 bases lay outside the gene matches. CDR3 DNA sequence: TGTGCCAGCAGTGACCCGGGACAGTCATCCTGGGACTATGGCTACACCTTC. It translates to CASSDPGQSSWDYGYTF.

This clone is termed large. CDR3 sequence reads: CASSLRTDYLNYGYTF. The DNA of the CDR3 is TGTGCCAGCAGCCTCCGGACCGACTACCTTAACTATGGCTACACCTTC. The V and J genes are TRBV6-2 or TRBV6-3 and TRBJ1-2; D remains ambiguous. The CDR3 spans 16 residues. The V end was cut by 6 bases, the J end by 1 base, with 18 bases between. The germline CDR1 and CDR2 sequences are MNHEY and SVGEGT.

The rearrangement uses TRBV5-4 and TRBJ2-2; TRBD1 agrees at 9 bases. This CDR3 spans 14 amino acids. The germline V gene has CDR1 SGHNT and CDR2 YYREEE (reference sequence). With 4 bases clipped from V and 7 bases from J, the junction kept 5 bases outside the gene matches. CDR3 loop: CASSPQGANGELFF. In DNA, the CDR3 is TGTGCCAGCAGCCCACAGGGGGCAAACGGGGAGCTGTTTTTT. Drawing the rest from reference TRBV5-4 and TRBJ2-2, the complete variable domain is ETGVTQSPTHLIKTRGQQVTLRCSSQSGHNTVSWYQQALGQGPQFIFQYYREEENGRGNFPPRFSGLQFPNYSSELNVNALELDDSALYLCASSPQGANGELFFGEGSRLTVL.

CDR3 in amino acids: CASSVGGSRETQYF. The CDR3 nucleotides are TGTGCCAGCAGCGTAGGAGGGTCAAGAGAGACCCAGTACTTC. The chain is built from TRBV9 and TRBJ2-5, with D possibly TRBD2 on 5 matching bases. The CDR3 spans 14 residues. Per the germline V gene, CDR1 is SGDLS and CDR2 is YYNGEE. The V gene lost 0 bases and the J gene lost 4 bases, with 10 bases spanning the gap. Together with reference TRBV9 and TRBJ2-5, the CDR3 gives the full variable domain: DSGVTQTPKHLITATGQRVTLRCSPRSGDLSVYWYQQSLDQGLQFLIQYYNGEERAKGNILERFSAQQFPDLHSELNLSSLELGDSALYFCASSVGGSRETQYFGPGTRLLVL.

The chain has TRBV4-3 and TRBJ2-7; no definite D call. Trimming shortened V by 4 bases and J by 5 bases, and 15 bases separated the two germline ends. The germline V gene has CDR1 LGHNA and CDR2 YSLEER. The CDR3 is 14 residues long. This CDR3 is CASSPREMSDEQYF. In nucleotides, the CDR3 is TGCGCCAGCAGCCCCCGCGAGATGAGCGACGAGCAGTACTTC.

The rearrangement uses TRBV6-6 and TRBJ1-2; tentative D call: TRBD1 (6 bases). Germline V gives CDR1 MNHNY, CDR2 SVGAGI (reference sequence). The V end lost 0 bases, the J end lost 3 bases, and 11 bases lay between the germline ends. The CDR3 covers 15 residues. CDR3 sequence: CASSYSRGGDYGYTF. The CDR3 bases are TGTGCCAGCAGTTACTCCAGGGGTGGAGACTATGGCTACACCTTC.

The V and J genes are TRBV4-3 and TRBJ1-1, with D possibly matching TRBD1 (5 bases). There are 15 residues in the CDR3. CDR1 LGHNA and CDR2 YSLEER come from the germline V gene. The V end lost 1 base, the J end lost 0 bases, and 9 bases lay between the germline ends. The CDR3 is CASSQAGNMNTEAFF. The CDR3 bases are TGCGCCAGCAGCCAAGCAGGGAATATGAACACTGAAGCTTTCTTT.

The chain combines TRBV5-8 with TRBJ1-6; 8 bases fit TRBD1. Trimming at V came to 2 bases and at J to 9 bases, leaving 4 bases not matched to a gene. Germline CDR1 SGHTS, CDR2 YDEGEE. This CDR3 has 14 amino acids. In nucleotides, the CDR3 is TGTGCCAGCAGCTTAGGACAGGGAGGTTCACCCCTCCACTTT. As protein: CASSLGQGGSPLHF.

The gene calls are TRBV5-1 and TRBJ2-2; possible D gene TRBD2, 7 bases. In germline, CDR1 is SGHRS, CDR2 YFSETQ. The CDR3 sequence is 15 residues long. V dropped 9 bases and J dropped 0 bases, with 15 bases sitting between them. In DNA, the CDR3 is TGCGCCACCTCTCGCGGGGGCGCGAACACCGGGGAGCTGTTTTTT. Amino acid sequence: CATSRGGANTGELFF.

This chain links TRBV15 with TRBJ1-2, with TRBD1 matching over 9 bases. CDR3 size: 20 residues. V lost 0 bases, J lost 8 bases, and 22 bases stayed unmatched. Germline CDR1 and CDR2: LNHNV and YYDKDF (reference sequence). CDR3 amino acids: CATSRDRGQGLLVGLWGYTF. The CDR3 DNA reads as TGTGCCACCAGCAGAGATCGAGGACAGGGGTTGCTTGTGGGACTTTGGGGCTACACCTTC.

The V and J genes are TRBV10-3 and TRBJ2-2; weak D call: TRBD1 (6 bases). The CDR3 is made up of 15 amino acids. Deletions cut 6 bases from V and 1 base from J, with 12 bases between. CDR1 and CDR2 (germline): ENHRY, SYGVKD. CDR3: CAISHRERNTGELFF. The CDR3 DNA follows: TGTGCCATCAGCCACAGGGAACGGAACACCGGGGAGCTGTTTTTT.

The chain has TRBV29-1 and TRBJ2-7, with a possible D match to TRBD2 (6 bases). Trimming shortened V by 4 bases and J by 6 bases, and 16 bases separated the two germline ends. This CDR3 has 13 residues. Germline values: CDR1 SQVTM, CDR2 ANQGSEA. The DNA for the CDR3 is TGCAGCGTTGCTATAGGGCAGGGAGGCGAGCAGTACTTC. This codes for CSVAIGQGGEQYF.

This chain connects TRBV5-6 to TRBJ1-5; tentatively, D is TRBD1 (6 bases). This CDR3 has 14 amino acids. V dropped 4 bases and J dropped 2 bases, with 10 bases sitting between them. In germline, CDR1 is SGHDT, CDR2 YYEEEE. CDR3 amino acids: CASSRTGRNQPQHF. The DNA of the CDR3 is TGTGCCAGCAGCCGAACAGGGCGCAATCAGCCCCAGCATTTT. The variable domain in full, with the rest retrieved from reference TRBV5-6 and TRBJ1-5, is DAGVTQSPTHLIKTRGQQVTLRCSPKSGHDTVSWYQQALGQGPQFIFQYYEEEERQRGNFPDRFSGHQFPNYSSELNVNALLLGDSALYLCASSRTGRNQPQHFGDGTRLSIL.